The sequence of this T cell receptor beta chain was determined in a study of PD-1 blockade in classical Hodgkin lymphoma. Looking at the study overall: Patients were dosed intravenously with nivolumab at 3 mg/kg every 2 weeks. Study conclusions and caveats: Baseline TCR diversity was reportedly lower in newly diagnosed patients than healthy donors. Individuals who commenced nivolumab within less than 1 year of ASCT were excluded. Complete responders started with a diversity level that resembled newly diagnosed patients at baseline.

Time point of the sample: cycle 4 day 1 (C4D1), after less than seven weeks of nivolumab. Patients all relapsed after autologous stem cell transplantation, and there was variation in brentuximab vedotin exposure. Profiled with immunoSEQ multiplex PCR; TCRdb holds only in-frame clones, not every one. The sample comprises some 8,900 clones, 65% to 85% of which are singletons, and roughly 41% rests with the top ten. Germline V gene sequence: CDR1 LNHDA, CDR2 SQIVND (reference sequence). V dropped 5 bases and J dropped 7 bases, with 12 bases sitting between them. The CDR3 has 13 residues. On this clone: Its cognate antigen is unknown.

The chain couples TRBV19 to TRBJ2-4; D is possibly TRBD2 (5 bases). The source material was peripheral blood mononuclear cells (PBMCs), sampled before the fourth cycle of nivolumab. The source of this sequence is a human donor with classical Hodgkin lymphoma. This chain's CDR3 is CASSPSEGNIQYF. CDR3 sequence (DNA): TGTGCCAGTAGTCCTAGTGAGGGCAACATTCAGTACTTC.